The following is a TCR beta chain sequence with its context. This sample stems from a study of cytomegalovirus exposure and HLA in healthy donors. This CDR3 has 14 residues. V was pared by 0 bases and J by 5 bases, with 8 bases between. CDR1 is SGHDT, CDR2 YYEEEE, per germline. The study ran its PCR with 60 Vbeta and 13 Jbeta primers. Here immunoSEQ multiplex PCR was the method, and the copy in TCRdb shows in-frame clones only, minus some. The table for this sample gives approximately 110,000 clones. Sequenced: PBMCs. The V gene is TRBV5-6, the J gene TRBJ2-2; D call uncertain. The sequence was obtained from a man aged 18 to 35 in good health and CMV-seronegative. CDR3 in DNA: TGTGCCAGCAGCTTGGCCGGTCCGACCGGGGAGCTGTTTTTT. This encodes CASSLAGPTGELFF.